This TCR beta chain came from a study of PD-1 blockade in mismatch repair-deficient tumors. The CDR3 has 15 residues. Germline V gives CDR1 LNHNV, CDR2 YYDKDF (reference sequence). The V gene lost 0 bases and the J gene lost 7 bases, with 12 bases spanning the gap. Clones were sequenced by immunoSEQ multiplex PCR, and TCRdb holds only the in-frame ones, with some missing. The data show over 100,000 clones, 60% to 85% seen once. In regard to this clone: What it binds is unknown.

PCR or immunohistochemistry showed mismatch repair deficiency in every enrolled patient. Three pembrolizumab responders had their TCRs sequenced. Study conclusions and caveats: After pembrolizumab, tumor-resident clones rose rapidly, then generally contracted before radiologic responses.

Sequenced here: peripheral blood, sampled approximately 14 months after starting pembrolizumab. This clonotype was obtained from an adult with mismatch repair-deficient cancer. The rearrangement uses TRBV15 and TRBJ1-4, with D hard to call. The CDR3: CATSREDTGSEKLFF. The CDR3 nucleotides read TGTGCCACCAGCAGAGAAGACACCGGATCTGAAAAACTGTTTTTT.